The 12 T cell receptor beta chains below come from one sample, sequenced in a study of post-analysis software for immune sequencing data. Study results and limitations: TRBV segments more frequent in patients than in controls numbered about five and included TRBV5-6, TRBV5-1 and TRBV20-1.

Libraries were made from TCR beta cDNA, and they carried unique molecular identifiers. TCRdb redid the calling of the PCR reads with MiXCR, one entry per CDR3 protein. Among 500,000 to 600,000 distinct CDR3 sequences listed, about 44% were seen once. No antigen is known for these receptors. The source material was blood. Receptors were obtained from a girl under 18 with multiple sclerosis.

This clonotype was counted between two and nine times. One end of the junction fails to match germline, which may point to a read error. The V call is TRBV7-7, the J call TRBJ2-3; D unclear. CDR1 SSHAT and CDR2 FNYEAQ come from the germline V gene (reference sequence). The CDR3 is made up of 15 amino acids. The CDR3 DNA reads TGTGCTAGCAGCTTACTGCCTTCTAGGGCAGATACGCAGTATTTT. This translates into CASSLLPSRADTQYF.

This chain joins TRBV27 and TRBJ2-6; D remains unclear. This CDR3 has 19 amino acids. Trimming pared 3 bases from V and 1 base from J, leaving 19 bases between. CDR1 and CDR2 (germline): MNHEY, SMNVEV (reference sequence). CDR3 loop: CASSFTSLKGASGANVLTF. CDR3 nucleotides: TGTGCCAGCAGTTTCACCAGCTTAAAGGGCGCTTCTGGGGCCAACGTCCTGACTTTC. Filled out from reference TRBV27 and TRBJ2-6, the complete variable domain reads EAQVTQNPRYLITVTGKKLTVTCSQNMNHEYMSWYRQDPGLGLRQIYYSMNVEVTDKGDVPEGYKVSRKEKRNFPLILESPSPNQTSLYFCASSFTSLKGASGANVLTFGAGSRLTVL.

This chain uses TRBV7-3 with TRBJ2-5; 11 bases agree with TRBD2. V was pared by 3 bases and J by 7 bases, with 19 bases of the junction left unmatched. CDR1 and CDR2 from the germline V gene are SGHTA and FQGTGA. This CDR3 is built from 19 residues. Here the CDR3 reads CASSFLPGSGGVKNGTQYF. The CDR3 DNA follows: TGTGCCAGCAGCTTCCTCCCGGGTAGCGGGGGGGTTAAGAATGGGACCCAGTACTTC. Full variable domain (rest looked up from reference TRBV7-3 and TRBJ2-5): GAGVSQTPSNKVTEKGKYVELRCDPISGHTALYWYRQSLGQGPEFLIYFQGTGAADDSGLPNDRFFAVRPEGSVSTLKIQRTERGDSAVYLCASSFLPGSGGVKNGTQYFGPGTRLLVL.

To note about this clonotype: A read error may produce the germline difference seen at one junction end. CDR3 nucleotides: TGCAGTGCCCGAATAGACAGTCCCACTGAAGCCTTCTTT. Translating gives CSARIDSPTEAFF. The chain has TRBV20-1 and TRBJ1-1; D perhaps matches TRBD1 (5 bases). The CDR3 totals 13 residues. Germline values: CDR1 DFQATT, CDR2 SNEGSKA (reference sequence).

This chain uses TRBV5-1 with TRBJ1-4; TRBD1 might be the D (5 bases). V dropped 1 base and J dropped 3 bases, with 7 bases sitting between them. CDR3 size: 14 residues. CDR1 and CDR2 (germline): SGHRS, YFSETQ. In DNA, the CDR3 is TGCGCCAGCAGCTTGCAGACAGCTAATGAAAAACTGTTTTTT. Its protein is CASSLQTANEKLFF. The whole variable domain, filled in from reference TRBV5-1 and TRBJ1-4, reads KAGVTQTPRYLIKTRGQQVTLSCSPISGHRSVSWYQQTPGQGLQFLFEYFSETQRNKGNFPGRFSGRQFSNSRSEMNVSTLELGDSALYLCASSLQTANEKLFFGSGTQLSVL.

The sample holds a few counts of this clonotype. The rearrangement uses TRBV27 and TRBJ1-6, with a possible D match to TRBD1 (6 bases). CDR1 and CDR2 from the germline V gene are MNHEY and SMNVEV (reference sequence). CDR3 length: 12 amino acids. CDR3: CGSGQYNSPLHF. CDR3 nucleotides: TGTGGCTCGGGACAATATAATTCACCCCTCCACTTT.

CDR3 nucleotide sequence: TGTGCCAGCAGCTTGTGGTGGCTAGCGGGAGGGAGGAGTTACAATGAGCAGTTCTTC. Translated: CASSLWWLAGGRSYNEQFF. The V and J genes are TRBV7-2 and TRBJ2-1; 12 bases match TRBD2. This CDR3 spans 19 amino acids. Germline values: CDR1 SGHTA, CDR2 FQGNSA. V lost 3 bases to trimming and J lost 4 bases; unmatched junction nucleotides: 13.

V usage is TRBV12-3 or TRBV12-4 and J usage is TRBJ1-2, with TRBD1 matching 8 bases. The length of the CDR3 is 14 residues. V was pared by 5 bases and J by 11 bases, with 13 bases of the junction left unmatched. The CDR3 here is CASSHRRQGKGYTF. The CDR3 bases are TGTGCCAGCAGTCACCGAAGACAGGGGAAAGGTTACACCTTC.

This clonotype turned up a few times. The CDR3: CASSAGTGYGPQHF. The CDR3 DNA reads as TGTGCCAGCAGTGCCGGGACAGGTTATGGACCCCAGCATTTT. The gene calls are TRBV6-1 and TRBJ1-5; 8 bases are a match to TRBD1. This CDR3 region has 14 residues. Unmatched junction bases numbered 9, after V lost 4 bases and J lost 10 bases. In germline, CDR1 is MNHNS, CDR2 SASEGT.

A few counts support this clonotype. The genes are TRBV29-1 and TRBJ1-1; D is unclear. Germline loops: CDR1 SQVTM, CDR2 ANQGSEA. The CDR3 is 13 residues long. V shed 3 bases and J shed 0 bases, with 8 bases lying between them. CDR3 amino acids: CSVEQPLNTEAFF. The CDR3 DNA sequence: TGCAGCGTTGAGCAGCCTTTGAACACTGAAGCTTTCTTT.

The table lists this clonotype with a count of one. Here the CDR3 reads CASSQDYSREWGSEGYTF. The CDR3 DNA sequence: TGCGCCAGCAGCCAAGATTATTCCAGAGAGTGGGGCTCGGAGGGCTACACCTTC. The genes are TRBV4-1 and TRBJ1-2; a possible D gene is TRBD1 (5 bases). The germline V gene has CDR1 MGHRA and CDR2 YSYEKL. This CDR3 contains 18 residues. V lost 0 bases and J 8 bases, leaving 25 bases between the germline ends.

The chain links TRBV12-3 or TRBV12-4 to TRBJ2-5; the D gene is possibly TRBD1 (5 bases). With the DNA end fitting TRBJ2-7 better, the J assignment may be wrong. The CDR3 is 14 residues long. In DNA, the CDR3 is TGTGCCAGCAGTTTCACCAGGGTGCTTGGCGAGCAGTACTTC. It codes for CASSFTRVLGEQYF.